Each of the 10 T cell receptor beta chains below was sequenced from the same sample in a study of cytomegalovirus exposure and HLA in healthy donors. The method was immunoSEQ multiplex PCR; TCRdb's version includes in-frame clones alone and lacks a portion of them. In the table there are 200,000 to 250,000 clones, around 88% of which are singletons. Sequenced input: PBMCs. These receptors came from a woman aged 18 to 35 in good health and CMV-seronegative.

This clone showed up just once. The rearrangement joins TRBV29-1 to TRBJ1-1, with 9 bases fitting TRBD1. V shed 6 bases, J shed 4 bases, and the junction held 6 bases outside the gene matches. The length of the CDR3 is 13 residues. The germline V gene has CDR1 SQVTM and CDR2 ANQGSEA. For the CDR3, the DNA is TGCAGCGTCAGGGACAGGGTGACCACTGAAGCTTTCTTT. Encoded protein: CSVRDRVTTEAFF.

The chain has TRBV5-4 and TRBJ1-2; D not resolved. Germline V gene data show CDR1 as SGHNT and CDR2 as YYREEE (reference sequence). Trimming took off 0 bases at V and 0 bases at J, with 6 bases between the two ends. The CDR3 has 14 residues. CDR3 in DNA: TGTGCCAGCAGCTTGGATTTAGCTAACTATGGCTACACCTTC. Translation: CASSLDLANYGYTF.

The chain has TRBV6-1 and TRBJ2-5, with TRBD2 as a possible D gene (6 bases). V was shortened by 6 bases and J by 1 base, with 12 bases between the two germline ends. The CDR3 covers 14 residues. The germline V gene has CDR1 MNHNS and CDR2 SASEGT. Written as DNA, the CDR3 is TGTGCCAGCAGGGGGGAGGAGATCCAAGAGACCCAGTACTTC. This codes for CASRGEEIQETQYF.

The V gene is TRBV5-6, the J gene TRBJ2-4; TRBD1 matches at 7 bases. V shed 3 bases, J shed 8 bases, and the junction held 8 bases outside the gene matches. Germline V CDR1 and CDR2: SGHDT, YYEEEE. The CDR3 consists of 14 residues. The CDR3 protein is CASSWRQGSDIQYF. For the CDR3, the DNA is TGTGCCAGCAGCTGGAGACAGGGATCGGACATTCAGTACTTC.

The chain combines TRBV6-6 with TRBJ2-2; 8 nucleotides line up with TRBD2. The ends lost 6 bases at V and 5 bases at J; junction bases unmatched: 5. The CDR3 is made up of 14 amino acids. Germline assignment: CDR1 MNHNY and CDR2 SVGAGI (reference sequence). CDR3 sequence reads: CASSPGLATGELFF. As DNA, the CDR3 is TGTGCCAGCAGCCCAGGACTAGCTACCGGGGAGCTGTTTTTT.

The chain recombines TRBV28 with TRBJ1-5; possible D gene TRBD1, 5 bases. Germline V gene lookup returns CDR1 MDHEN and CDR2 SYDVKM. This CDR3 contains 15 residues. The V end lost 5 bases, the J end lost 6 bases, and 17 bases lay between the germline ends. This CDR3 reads CASSPRGGLGQPQHF. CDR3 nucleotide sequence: TGTGCCAGCAGTCCTCGTGGGGGGTTGGGTCAGCCCCAGCATTTT.

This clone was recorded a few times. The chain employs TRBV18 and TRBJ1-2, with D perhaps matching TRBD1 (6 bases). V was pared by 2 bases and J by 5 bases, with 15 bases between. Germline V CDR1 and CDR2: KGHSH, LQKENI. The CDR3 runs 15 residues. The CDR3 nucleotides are TGTGCCAGCTCACCAGGGCAGGGGCTCGCGTATGGCTACACCTTC. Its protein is CASSPGQGLAYGYTF.

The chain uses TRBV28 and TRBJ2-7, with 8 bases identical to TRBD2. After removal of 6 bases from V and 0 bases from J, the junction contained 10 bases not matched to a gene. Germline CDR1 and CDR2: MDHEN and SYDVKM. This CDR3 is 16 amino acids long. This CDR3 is CASSPELRGDSYEQYF. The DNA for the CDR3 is TGTGCCAGCAGCCCTGAACTGCGGGGGGACTCCTACGAGCAGTACTTC.

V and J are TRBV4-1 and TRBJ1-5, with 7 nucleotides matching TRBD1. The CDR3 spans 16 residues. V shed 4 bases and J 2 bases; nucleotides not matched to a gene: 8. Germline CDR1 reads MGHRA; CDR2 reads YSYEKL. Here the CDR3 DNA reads TGCGCCAGCAGCCCAGTACAGGGGACGGGCAATCAGCCCCAGCATTTT. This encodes CASSPVQGTGNQPQHF.

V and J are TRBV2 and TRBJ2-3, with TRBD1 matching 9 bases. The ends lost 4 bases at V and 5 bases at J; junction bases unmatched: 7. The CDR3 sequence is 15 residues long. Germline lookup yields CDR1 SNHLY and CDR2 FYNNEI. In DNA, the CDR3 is TGTGCCAGCAGTGGGGACAGGGTAGTGAGAGATACGCAGTATTTT. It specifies CASSGDRVVRDTQYF.